One sample yielded the 19 T cell receptor beta chains listed below, sequenced in a study of T cell repertoires in cytomegalovirus infection. TCRdb re-derived calls from the reads in MiXCR, one entry per CDR3 protein. The sample has fewer than 300,000 distinct CDR3 sequences, over 20% seen once. Specimen: PBMCs. All receptors derive from a human donor in good health (CMV status not recorded). Some clones in this sample may be carry-over from other donors' samples.

This clonotype was observed at least ten times. The chain employs TRBV7-9 and TRBJ1-4; the D is unclear. Per the germline V gene, CDR1 is SEHNR and CDR2 is FQNEAQ (reference sequence). The V end lost 8 bases, the J end lost 7 bases, and 14 bases lay between the germline ends. This CDR3 spans 13 amino acids. The CDR3 protein is CASYSYGSEKLFF. The CDR3 bases are TGTGCCAGCTACTCCTATGGGAGTGAAAAACTGTTTTTT.

This clonotype was detected only a few times. The chain recombines TRBV7-2 with TRBJ2-3; D not resolved. This CDR3 spans 13 amino acids. Germline values: CDR1 SGHTA, CDR2 FQGNSA. Deletions cut 4 bases from V and 4 bases from J, with 9 bases between. The CDR3 is CASSSFSADTQYF. DNA for the CDR3: TGTGCCAGCAGCTCGTTTAGTGCAGATACGCAGTATTTT.

This clonotype was recorded many times. The chain uses TRBV7-2 and TRBJ2-7, with TRBD1 identical over 8 bases. With 2 bases clipped from V and 3 bases from J, the junction kept 3 bases outside the gene matches. Germline CDR1 is SGHTA and CDR2 is FQGNSA. This CDR3 contains 14 residues. CDR3 residues: CASSLHGQGYEQYF. CDR3 nucleotide sequence: TGTGCCAGCAGCTTACACGGACAGGGCTACGAGCAGTACTTC.

This clonotype turned up a few times. The J gene is TRBJ2-5, the V gene TRBV28; TRBD2 agrees at 7 bases. The CDR3 sequence is 13 residues long. The trim removed 3 bases at V and 5 bases at J, leaving 3 bases unmatched. The germline gives CDR1 MDHEN, CDR2 SYDVKM. For the CDR3, the DNA is TGTGCCAGCAGTTTCGACGGGGGGGAGACCCAGTACTTC. This gives the protein CASSFDGGETQYF.

This chain connects TRBV5-5 to TRBJ1-1, with unresolved D. Germline V lookup: CDR1 SGHKS, CDR2 YYEKEE (reference sequence). This CDR3 has 15 residues. V was clipped by 4 bases and J by 5 bases, with 18 bases between them. The CDR3 DNA follows: TGTGCCAGCAGCCGGACTTTGGGAGTCAGAACTGAAGCTTTCTTT. Translating it yields CASSRTLGVRTEAFF.

A remark on this clonotype: Compared with germline, one end of the junction differs, possibly owing to a read error. This rearrangement joins TRBV5-3 to TRBJ2-2; possible D gene TRBD2, 5 bases. TRBV5-3 is annotated as an ORF whose role is uncertain. The CDR3 runs to 13 residues. The DNA of the CDR3 is TGTGCCAGCAGCTCCCGGGGAGCCGGGGAGCTGTTTTTT. Translated, it gives CASSSRGAGELFF.

This clonotype was detected a few times. V usage is TRBV4-3 and J usage is TRBJ1-3, with D hard to call. The V end lost 0 bases, the J end lost 0 bases, and 6 bases lay between the germline ends. CDR1 is LGHNA and CDR2 is YSLEER in the germline V gene. The CDR3 has 15 residues. The CDR3 region is CASSQEEYSGNTIYF. The CDR3 nucleotides are TGCGCCAGCAGCCAAGAAGAGTACTCTGGAAACACCATATATTTT.

Ten or more counts support this clonotype. This chain links TRBV20-1 with TRBJ2-6, with TRBD1 identical over 9 bases. This CDR3 region has 16 residues. Germline V lookup: CDR1 DFQATT, CDR2 SNEGSKA (reference sequence). The V and J ends lost 5 bases and 3 bases, in that order; junction bases with no gene match: 8. The CDR3 DNA sequence: TGCAGTGCTCAAGGGACAGGGAGGTATGGGGCCAACGTCCTGACTTTC. It translates to CSAQGTGRYGANVLTF.

The chain carries TRBV20-1 and TRBJ2-4; D unresolved. The CDR3 contains 12 residues. The germline V and J ends were trimmed by 5 bases and 1 base, with 6 bases remaining between them. From germline, CDR1 is DFQATT and CDR2 SNEGSKA (reference sequence). The CDR3 DNA reads as TGCAGTGCTCCTGAGGCCAAAAACATTCAGTACTTC. Amino acid sequence: CSAPEAKNIQYF.

V gene TRBV5-1 combines with J gene TRBJ2-7, with TRBD1 identical over 8 bases. The CDR3 has 15 residues. V dropped 4 bases and J dropped 2; count of bases not matched to a gene: 8. CDR1 is SGHRS and CDR2 is YFSETQ in the germline V gene. CDR3 DNA: TGCGCCAGCAGCCCCATGGGACAGGCTACCTACGAGCAGTACTTC. Translating gives CASSPMGQATYEQYF.

This clonotype was detected only once. The V and J genes are TRBV5-1 and TRBJ2-1; 10 nucleotides align to TRBD2. Germline lookup yields CDR1 SGHRS and CDR2 YFSETQ. V shed 4 bases, J shed 5 bases, and the junction held 12 bases outside the gene matches. This CDR3 comprises 17 residues. The CDR3 DNA is TGCGCCAGCAGCGGGTGGTTAGGTCTAGCGGGAGACAATGAGCAGTTCTTC. The encoded protein is CASSGWLGLAGDNEQFF. The complete variable domain, with remaining parts taken from reference TRBV5-1 and TRBJ2-1, reads KAGVTQTPRYLIKTRGQQVTLSCSPISGHRSVSWYQQTPGQGLQFLFEYFSETQRNKGNFPGRFSGRQFSNSRSEMNVSTLELGDSALYLCASSGWLGLAGDNEQFFGPGTRLTVL.

In regard to this clonotype: The conserved closing phenylalanine or tryptophan is absent in this CDR3, likely reflecting a read error. The genes are TRBV11-2 and TRBJ2-1, with 8 bases matching TRBD2. After removal of 5 bases from V and 6 bases from J, the junction contained 12 bases not matched to a gene. The CDR3 has 16 amino acids. The V gene's germline CDR1 is SGHAT and CDR2 FQNNGV. In DNA form, the CDR3 reads TGTGCCAGCAGCCTAATGGCCGGGAGGGCCAGCAATGAGCAGTTCTTA. Translation: CASSLMAGRASNEQFL.

This clonotype was seen a handful of times. The chain is built from TRBV7-2 and TRBJ1-6; D remains unclear. V dropped 4 bases and J dropped 7 bases, with 8 bases sitting between them. CDR1 and CDR2 from the germline V gene are SGHTA and FQGNSA. CDR3 size: 13 residues. The CDR3 loop is CASSSYGNSPLHF. CDR3 DNA sequence: TGTGCCAGCAGCTCTTACGGGAATTCACCCCTCCACTTT.

This clonotype was detected only a few times. The V call is TRBV19, the J call TRBJ2-3; either TRBD1 or TRBD2 may supply D (6 bases each). Germline CDR1 LNHDA, CDR2 SQIVND (reference sequence). This CDR3 is 14 amino acids long. Trimming left V 5 bases short and J 2 bases short, with 11 bases between. This chain's CDR3 is CASSPRDITDTQYF. Here the CDR3 DNA reads TGTGCCAGTAGTCCGCGGGACATCACAGATACGCAGTATTTT.

This clonotype was picked up a small number of times. The gene calls are TRBV28 and TRBJ2-1; D is possibly TRBD2 (6 bases). V was shortened by 2 bases and J by 1 base, with 9 bases between the two germline ends. The CDR3 sequence is 15 residues long. Germline assignment: CDR1 MDHEN and CDR2 SYDVKM. CDR3 in amino acids: CASSLGGISYNEQFF. The CDR3 DNA reads TGTGCCAGCAGTTTAGGCGGGATTTCCTACAATGAGCAGTTCTTC.

This chain uses TRBV6-2 or TRBV6-3 with TRBJ2-6; 8 nucleotides match TRBD1. J lost 4 bases, V lost 4 bases, and 3 bases had no gene match. Germline V CDR1 and CDR2: MNHEY, SVGEGT. This CDR3 is built from 15 residues. The CDR3 protein is CASSLTGDGANVLTF. CDR3 coding DNA: TGTGCCAGCAGTTTGACAGGGGACGGGGCCAACGTCCTGACTTTC.

This clonotype was seen a handful of times. The chain employs TRBV20-1 and TRBJ2-5; D is ambiguous. From germline, CDR1 is DFQATT and CDR2 SNEGSKA (reference sequence). The ends were cut back, 2 bases at V and 7 bases at J, with 11 bases in the middle. This CDR3 has 12 residues. CDR3 coding DNA: TGCAGTGCTAGACGGGTAGTGGGGACCCAGTACTTC. This codes for CSARRVVGTQYF.

The chain couples TRBV7-2 to TRBJ2-7, with 7 positions matching TRBD1. J lost 4 bases, V lost 5 bases, and 14 bases had no gene match. The CDR3 covers 16 residues. The germline CDR1 and CDR2 sequences are SGHTA and FQGNSA. In DNA, the CDR3 is TGTGCCAGCAGCCACCGAGGGTCGGGACAGACATACGAGCAGTACTTC. It encodes CASSHRGSGQTYEQYF.

The V gene is TRBV20-1, the J gene TRBJ1-3; possibly TRBD1 for D (5 bases). The germline V gene has CDR1 DFQATT and CDR2 SNEGSKA (reference sequence). This CDR3 contains 14 residues. Trimming removed 5 bases from V and 0 bases from J, with 11 bases in between. CDR3: CSAVRDPSGNTIYF. In nucleotides, the CDR3 is TGCAGTGCTGTCAGGGATCCCTCTGGAAACACCATATATTTT.